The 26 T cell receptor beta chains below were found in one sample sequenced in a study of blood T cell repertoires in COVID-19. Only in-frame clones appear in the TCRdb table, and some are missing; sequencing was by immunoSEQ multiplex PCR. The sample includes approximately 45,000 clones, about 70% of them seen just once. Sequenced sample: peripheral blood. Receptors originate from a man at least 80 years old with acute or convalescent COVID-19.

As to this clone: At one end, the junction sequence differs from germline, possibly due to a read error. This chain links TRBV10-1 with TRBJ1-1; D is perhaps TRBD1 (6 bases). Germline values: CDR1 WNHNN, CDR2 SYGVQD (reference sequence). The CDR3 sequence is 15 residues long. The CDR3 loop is CAGSATRTVNTEAFF. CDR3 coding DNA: TGCGCCGGCAGTGCCACCCGGACAGTGAACACTGAAGCTTTCTTT.

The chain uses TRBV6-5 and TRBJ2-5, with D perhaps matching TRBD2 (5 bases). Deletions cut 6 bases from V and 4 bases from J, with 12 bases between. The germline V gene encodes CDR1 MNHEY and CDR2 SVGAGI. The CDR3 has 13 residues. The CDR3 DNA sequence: TGTGCCAGCAGCGACCCGGGGAGAGAGACCCAGTACTTC. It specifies CASSDPGRETQYF.

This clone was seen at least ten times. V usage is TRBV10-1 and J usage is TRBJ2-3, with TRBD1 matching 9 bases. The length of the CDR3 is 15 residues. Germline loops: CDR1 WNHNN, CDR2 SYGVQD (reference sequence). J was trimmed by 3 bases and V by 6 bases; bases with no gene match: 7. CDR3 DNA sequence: TGCGCCAGCAGCAGGACAGGGGCGAAGACAGATACGCAGTATTTT. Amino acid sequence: CASSRTGAKTDTQYF.

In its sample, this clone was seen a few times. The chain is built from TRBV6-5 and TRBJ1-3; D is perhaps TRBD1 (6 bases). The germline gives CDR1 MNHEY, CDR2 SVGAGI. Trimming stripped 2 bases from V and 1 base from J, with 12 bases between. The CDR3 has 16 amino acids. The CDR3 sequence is CASSYGQPYSGNTIYF. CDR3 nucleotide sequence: TGTGCCAGCAGTTACGGACAGCCATATTCTGGAAACACCATATATTTT.

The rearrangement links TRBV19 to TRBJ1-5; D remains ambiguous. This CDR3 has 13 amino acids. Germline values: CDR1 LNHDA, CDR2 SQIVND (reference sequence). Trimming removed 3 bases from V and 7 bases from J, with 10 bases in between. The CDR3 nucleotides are TGTGCCAGTAGTATGGAGGGTTACCAGCCCCAGCATTTT. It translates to CASSMEGYQPQHF.

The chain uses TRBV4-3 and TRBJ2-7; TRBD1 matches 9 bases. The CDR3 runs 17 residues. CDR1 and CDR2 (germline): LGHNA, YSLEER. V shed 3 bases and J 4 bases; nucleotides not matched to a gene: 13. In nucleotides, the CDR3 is TGCGCCAGCAGCCACTATCCCGCCGGGACAGGGAGTTACGAGCAGTACTTC. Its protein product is CASSHYPAGTGSYEQYF.

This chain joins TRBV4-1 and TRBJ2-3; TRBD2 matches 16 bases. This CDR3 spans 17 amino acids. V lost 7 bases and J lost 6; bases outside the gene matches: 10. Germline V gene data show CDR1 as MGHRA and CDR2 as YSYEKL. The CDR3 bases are TGCGCCAGCACCCTTACGGGGGGACTAGCGGGAGGGGATACGCAGTATTTT. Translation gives CASTLTGGLAGGDTQYF.

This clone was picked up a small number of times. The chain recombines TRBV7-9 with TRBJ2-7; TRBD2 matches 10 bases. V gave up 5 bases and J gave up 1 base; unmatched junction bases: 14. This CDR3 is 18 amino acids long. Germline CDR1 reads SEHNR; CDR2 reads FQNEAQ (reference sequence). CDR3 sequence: CASSPGLAEGRWSYEQYF. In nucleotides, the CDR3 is TGTGCCAGCAGCCCCGGACTAGCGGAGGGTCGGTGGTCCTACGAGCAGTACTTC.

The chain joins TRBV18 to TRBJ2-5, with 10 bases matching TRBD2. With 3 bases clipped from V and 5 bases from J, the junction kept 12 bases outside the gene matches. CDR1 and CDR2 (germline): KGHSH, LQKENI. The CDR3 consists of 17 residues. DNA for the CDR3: TGTGCCAGCTCACCGGCGGGACTAGCGAGAGGGACGGAGACCCAGTACTTC. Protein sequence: CASSPAGLARGTETQYF.

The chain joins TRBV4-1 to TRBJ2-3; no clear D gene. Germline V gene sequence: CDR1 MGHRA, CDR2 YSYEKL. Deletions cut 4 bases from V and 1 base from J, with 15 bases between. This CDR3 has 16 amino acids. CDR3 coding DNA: TGCGCCAGCAGCCCAAGGCTCTCCCTAGGCACAGATACGCAGTATTTT. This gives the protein CASSPRLSLGTDTQYF.

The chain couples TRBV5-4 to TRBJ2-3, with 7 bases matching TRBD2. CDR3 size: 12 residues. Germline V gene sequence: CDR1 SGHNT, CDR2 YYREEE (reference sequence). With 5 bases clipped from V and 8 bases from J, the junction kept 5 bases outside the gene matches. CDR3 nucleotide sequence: TGTGCCAGCAGGTTCAGGGAGGGTACGCAGTATTTT. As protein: CASRFREGTQYF.

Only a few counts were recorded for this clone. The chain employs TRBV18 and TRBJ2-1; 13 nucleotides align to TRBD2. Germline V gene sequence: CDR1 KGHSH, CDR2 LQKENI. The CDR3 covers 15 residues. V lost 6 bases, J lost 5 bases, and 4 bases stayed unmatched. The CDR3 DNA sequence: TGTGCCAGCTCTCGGGGGACTAGCGGGAACAATGAGCAGTTCTTC. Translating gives CASSRGTSGNNEQFF.

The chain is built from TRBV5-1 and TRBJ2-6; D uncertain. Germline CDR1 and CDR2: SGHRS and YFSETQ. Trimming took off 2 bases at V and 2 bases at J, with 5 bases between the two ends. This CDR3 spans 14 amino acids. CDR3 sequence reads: CASSLNTGANVLTF. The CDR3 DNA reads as TGCGCCAGCAGCTTAAACACTGGGGCCAACGTCCTGACTTTC.

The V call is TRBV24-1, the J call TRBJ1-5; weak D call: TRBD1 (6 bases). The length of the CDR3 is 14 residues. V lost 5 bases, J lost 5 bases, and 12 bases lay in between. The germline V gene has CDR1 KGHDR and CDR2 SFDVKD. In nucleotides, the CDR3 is TGTGCCACCAGTGGGGGGCAGGTGGATCAGCCCCAGCATTTT. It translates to CATSGGQVDQPQHF.

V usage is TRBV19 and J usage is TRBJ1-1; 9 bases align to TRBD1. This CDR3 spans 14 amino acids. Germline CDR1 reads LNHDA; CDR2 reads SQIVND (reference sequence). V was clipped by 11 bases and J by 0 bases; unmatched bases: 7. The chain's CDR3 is CASGTGTLNTEAFF. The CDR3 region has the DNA TGTGCCTCGGGGACAGGGACCCTGAACACTGAAGCTTTCTTT.

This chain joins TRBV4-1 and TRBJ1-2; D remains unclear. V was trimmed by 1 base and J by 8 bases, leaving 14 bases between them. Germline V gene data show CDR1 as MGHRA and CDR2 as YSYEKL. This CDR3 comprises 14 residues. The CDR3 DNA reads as TGCGCCAGCAGCCAAGTGGGCAGGTGGGAGGGCTACACCTTC. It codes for CASSQVGRWEGYTF.

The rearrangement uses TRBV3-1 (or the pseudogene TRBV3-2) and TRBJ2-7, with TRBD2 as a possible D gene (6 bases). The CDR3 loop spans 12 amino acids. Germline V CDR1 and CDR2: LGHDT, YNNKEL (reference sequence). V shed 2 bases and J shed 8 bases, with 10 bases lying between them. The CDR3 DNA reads TGTGCCAGCAGCCAAAGGGGCGGGAAGCAGTACTTC. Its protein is CASSQRGGKQYF.

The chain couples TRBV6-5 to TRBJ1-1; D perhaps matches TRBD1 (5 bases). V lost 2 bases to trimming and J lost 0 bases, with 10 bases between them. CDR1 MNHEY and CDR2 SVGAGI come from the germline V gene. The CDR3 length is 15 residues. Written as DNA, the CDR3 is TGTGCCAGCAGTTACGGAGAACAGGTGAACACTGAAGCTTTCTTT. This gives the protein CASSYGEQVNTEAFF.

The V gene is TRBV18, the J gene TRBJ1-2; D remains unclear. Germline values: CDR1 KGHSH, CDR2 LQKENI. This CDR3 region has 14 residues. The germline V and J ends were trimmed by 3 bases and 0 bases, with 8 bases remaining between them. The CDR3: CASSPIATNYGYTF. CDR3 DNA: TGTGCCAGCTCACCGATAGCCACTAACTATGGCTACACCTTC.

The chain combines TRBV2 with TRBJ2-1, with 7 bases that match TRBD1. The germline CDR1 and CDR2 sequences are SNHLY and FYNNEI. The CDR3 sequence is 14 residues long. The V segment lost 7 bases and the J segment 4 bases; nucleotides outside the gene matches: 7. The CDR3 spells CASKRGQAYNEQFF. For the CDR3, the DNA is TGTGCCAGCAAAAGAGGACAGGCATACAATGAGCAGTTCTTC. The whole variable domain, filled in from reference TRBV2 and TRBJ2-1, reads EPEVTQTPSHQVTQMGQEVILRCVPISNHLYFYWYRQILGQKVEFLVSFYNNEISEKSEIFDDQFSVERPDGSNFTLKIRSTKLEDSAMYFCASKRGQAYNEQFFGPGTRLTVL.

As DNA, the CDR3 is TGTGCCAGCAGTTCTAGAGCTGGGGCCAACGTCCTGACTTTC. Translating it yields CASSSRAGANVLTF. The chain carries TRBV6-6 and TRBJ2-6, with D hard to call. V was pared by 4 bases and J by 2 bases, with 6 bases between. Germline loops: CDR1 MNHNY, CDR2 SVGAGI (reference sequence). The CDR3 consists of 14 residues.

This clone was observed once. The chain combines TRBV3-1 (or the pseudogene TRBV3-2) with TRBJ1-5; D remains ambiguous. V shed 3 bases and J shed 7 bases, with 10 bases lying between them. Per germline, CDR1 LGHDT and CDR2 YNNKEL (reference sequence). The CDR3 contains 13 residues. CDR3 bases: TGTGCCAGCAGCCAGGGCCTATCGCAGCCCCAGCATTTT. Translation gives CASSQGLSQPQHF.

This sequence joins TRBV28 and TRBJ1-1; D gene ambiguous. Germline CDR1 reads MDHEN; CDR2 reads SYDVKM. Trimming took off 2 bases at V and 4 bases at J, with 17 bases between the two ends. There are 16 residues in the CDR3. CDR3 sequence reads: CASSLARAAAGTEAFF. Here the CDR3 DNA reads TGTGCCAGCAGTTTAGCGCGGGCCGCCGCCGGCACTGAAGCTTTCTTT.

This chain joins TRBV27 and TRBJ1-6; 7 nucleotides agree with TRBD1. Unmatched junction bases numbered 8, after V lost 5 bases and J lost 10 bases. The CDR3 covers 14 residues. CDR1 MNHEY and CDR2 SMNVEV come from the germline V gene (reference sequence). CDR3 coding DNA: TGTGCCAGCAGTAGGGGACAGAGGGCATCACCCCTCCACTTT. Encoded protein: CASSRGQRASPLHF.

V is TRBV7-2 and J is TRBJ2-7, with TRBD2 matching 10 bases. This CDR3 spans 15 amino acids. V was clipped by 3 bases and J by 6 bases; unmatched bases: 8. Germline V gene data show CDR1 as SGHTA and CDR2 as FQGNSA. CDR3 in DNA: TGTGCCAGCAGCTTTATGCTAGCGGGAGTGGGCGAGCAGTACTTC. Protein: CASSFMLAGVGEQYF.

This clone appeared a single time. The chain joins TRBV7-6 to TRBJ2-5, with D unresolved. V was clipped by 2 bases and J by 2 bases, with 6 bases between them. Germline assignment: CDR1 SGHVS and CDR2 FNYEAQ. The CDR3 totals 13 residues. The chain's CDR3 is CASSLMSQETQYF. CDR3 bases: TGTGCCAGCAGCTTAATGAGTCAAGAGACCCAGTACTTC.